Below are 28 T cell receptor beta chains sequenced from a single sample in a study of T cell changes during pregnancy in multiple sclerosis. Clones were read by immunoSEQ multiplex PCR, and TCRdb kept only the in-frame ones, dropping some. The sample yields around 96,000 clones, 94% seen once. The sequencing here drew on peripheral blood, taken after pregnancy. The receptors here all came from a female donor in good health, enrolled as a control in a pregnancy study.

The V call is TRBV5-8, the J call TRBJ2-5; no firm D call. CDR3 length equals 13 residues. Trimming left V 0 bases short and J 5 bases short, with 8 bases between. The germline V gene has CDR1 SGHTS and CDR2 YDEGEE. For the CDR3, the DNA is TGTGCCAGCAGCTTGGAACAGACGGAGACCCAGTACTTC. It translates to CASSLEQTETQYF.

The V and J genes are TRBV25-1 and TRBJ2-4; D is perhaps TRBD2 (7 bases). Germline CDR1 is MGHDK and CDR2 is SYGVNS. The V gene lost 4 bases and the J gene lost 7 bases, with 20 bases spanning the gap. This CDR3 is built from 16 residues. CDR3 protein: CASSVRGAGASNIQYF. CDR3 coding DNA: TGTGCCAGCAGTGTCCGGGGGGCAGGAGCTTCTAACATTCAGTACTTC.

The chain joins TRBV2 to TRBJ2-1; TRBD2 matches 9 bases. V lost 7 bases and J lost 12; bases outside the gene matches: 19. This CDR3 comprises 16 residues. The V gene's germline CDR1 is SNHLY and CDR2 FYNNEI. CDR3 nucleotide sequence: TGTGCCAGCAACTCCCTTCTAGCGGGGATGGGGTACGTGCAGTTCTTC. Residues: CASNSLLAGMGYVQFF.

J is TRBJ2-1 and V is TRBV5-1; D possibly corresponds to TRBD2 (5 bases). Germline V CDR1 and CDR2: SGHRS, YFSETQ. The length of the CDR3 is 14 residues. V was clipped by 4 bases and J by 4 bases, with 12 bases between them. CDR3 sequence reads: CASSPDWGYNEQFF. The CDR3 DNA follows: TGCGCCAGCAGCCCGGACTGGGGATACAATGAGCAGTTCTTC. The variable domain in full, with the rest retrieved from reference TRBV5-1 and TRBJ2-1, is KAGVTQTPRYLIKTRGQQVTLSCSPISGHRSVSWYQQTPGQGLQFLFEYFSETQRNKGNFPGRFSGRQFSNSRSEMNVSTLELGDSALYLCASSPDWGYNEQFFGPGTRLTVL.

The chain carries TRBV10-3 and TRBJ2-1; weak D call: TRBD2 (6 bases). CDR1 and CDR2 (germline): ENHRY, SYGVKD. Trimming pared 3 bases from V and 6 bases from J, leaving 15 bases between. CDR3 length: 15 residues. The CDR3 protein is CAISELGGRGNEQFF. CDR3 DNA: TGTGCCATCAGTGAATTGGGTGGGCGGGGCAATGAGCAGTTCTTC.

The V and J genes are TRBV7-9 and TRBJ2-5, with a possible D match to TRBD1 (6 bases). The germline gives CDR1 SEHNR, CDR2 FQNEAQ (reference sequence). This CDR3 is built from 15 residues. Trimming shortened V by 2 bases and J by 4 bases, and 14 bases separated the two germline ends. The CDR3 sequence: CASSLTGTLAETQYF. The DNA for the CDR3 is TGTGCCAGCAGCTTAACAGGGACGTTAGCAGAGACCCAGTACTTC.

The V and J genes are TRBV30 and TRBJ2-1; the D gene is possibly TRBD1 (6 bases). CDR1 GTSNPN and CDR2 SVGIG come from the germline V gene (reference sequence). This CDR3 is 15 amino acids long. The V end lost 4 bases, the J end lost 5 bases, and 18 bases lay between the germline ends. CDR3 nucleotide sequence: TGTGCCTGGATTTCCGGGGACACCCTTAACAATGAGCAGTTCTTC. Its protein is CAWISGDTLNNEQFF.

The chain has TRBV28 and TRBJ1-3, with TRBD1 matching 8 bases. Germline CDR1 MDHEN, CDR2 SYDVKM. The CDR3 is 14 residues long. The ends lost 5 bases at V and 7 bases at J; junction bases unmatched: 7. CDR3 nucleotide sequence: TGTGCCAGCAGTATGACAGGGGTTCTGAACACCATATATTTT. Its translation is CASSMTGVLNTIYF.

This chain connects TRBV11-1 to TRBJ1-1; weak D call: TRBD1 (5 bases). This CDR3 spans 14 amino acids. The V end was cut by 3 bases, the J end by 4 bases, with 12 bases between. CDR1 and CDR2 from the germline V gene are SGHAT and FQDESV (reference sequence). CDR3 sequence reads: CASSFQGLGTEAFF. The CDR3 DNA reads as TGTGCCAGCAGCTTTCAGGGCTTAGGCACTGAAGCTTTCTTT.

The chain combines TRBV27 with TRBJ2-3; TRBD1 matches 10 bases. Germline trimming cut 5 bases from V and 8 bases from J; bases unmatched to any gene: 13. The CDR3 has 16 residues. Per germline, CDR1 MNHEY and CDR2 SMNVEV (reference sequence). CDR3 amino acids: CASSPSGTGVMGTQYF. As DNA, the CDR3 is TGTGCCAGCAGTCCCTCCGGGACAGGGGTGATGGGTACGCAGTATTTT.

The chain employs TRBV29-1 and TRBJ2-7; D might be TRBD2 (6 bases). V lost 7 bases to trimming and J lost 0 bases, with 7 bases between them. The germline gives CDR1 SQVTM, CDR2 ANQGSEA. CDR3 length: 11 residues. The DNA of the CDR3 is TGCAGCGCCGGGGGCTCCTACGAGCAGTACTTC. Translating it yields CSAGGSYEQYF.

CDR3 coding DNA: TGCAGCGTTGAGCGTTTTCTAGCGGGTGGCGCCATCTACAATGAGCAGTTCTTC. It yields the protein CSVERFLAGGAIYNEQFF. This chain links TRBV29-1 with TRBJ2-1; 8 bases are a match to TRBD2. CDR1 is SQVTM and CDR2 is ANQGSEA in the germline V gene. The CDR3 runs 18 residues. Losses at the gene ends were 3 bases for V and 3 bases for J; bases not matched to a gene: 16.

This chain joins TRBV6-6 and TRBJ1-2; D not certain. V lost 6 bases and J lost 5, with 10 bases in between. The CDR3 spans 12 residues. CDR1 is MNHNY, CDR2 SVGAGI, per germline (reference sequence). This CDR3 is CASSPGDYGYTF. Here the CDR3 DNA reads TGTGCCAGCAGCCCCGGGGATTATGGCTACACCTTC.

This clone was picked up one time. The chain couples TRBV28 to TRBJ2-5; TRBD2 matches at 7 bases. Trimming removed 3 bases from V and 7 bases from J; junction bases left unmatched: 8. CDR3 length: 14 amino acids. The germline V gene encodes CDR1 MDHEN and CDR2 SYDVKM. CDR3 DNA sequence: TGTGCCAGCAGTTTTCGGGGGGTTGGGGGGACCCAGTACTTC. Translated, it gives CASSFRGVGGTQYF.

V gene TRBV13 combines with J gene TRBJ1-1; tentatively, D is TRBD1 (5 bases). Looked up from germline, CDR1 is PRHDT and CDR2 is FYEKMQ (reference sequence). The CDR3 contains 13 residues. Trimming took off 4 bases at V and 4 bases at J, with 10 bases between the two ends. The CDR3 DNA follows: TGTGCCAGCAGCTGGTTCAGGGTCACTGAAGCTTTCTTT. It is translated as CASSWFRVTEAFF.

The V call is TRBV7-2, the J call TRBJ1-2; D not certain. The germline V and J ends were trimmed by 5 bases and 4 bases, with 26 bases remaining between them. This CDR3 is built from 18 residues. The germline V gene has CDR1 SGHTA and CDR2 FQGNSA. This CDR3 reads CASSPKTLDAIISYGYTF. The DNA of the CDR3 is TGTGCCAGCAGCCCCAAGACACTAGATGCCATCATAAGCTATGGCTACACCTTC.

The rearrangement links TRBV19 to TRBJ2-7; 7 bases align to TRBD1. Germline V gene lookup returns CDR1 LNHDA and CDR2 SQIVND (reference sequence). V shed 6 bases and J 2 bases; nucleotides not matched to a gene: 4. This CDR3 contains 13 residues. This CDR3 is CASSRGQAYEQYF. DNA of the CDR3: TGTGCCAGTAGCCGAGGACAGGCCTACGAGCAGTACTTC.

The genes are TRBV2 and TRBJ2-1; 9 bases are shared with TRBD1. With 6 bases clipped from V and 1 base from J, the junction kept 4 bases outside the gene matches. Germline CDR1 reads SNHLY; CDR2 reads FYNNEI. The CDR3 is made up of 15 amino acids. The CDR3: CASSRDRESYNEQFF. CDR3 nucleotide sequence: TGTGCCAGCAGCCGGGACAGGGAGTCCTACAATGAGCAGTTCTTC.

The rearrangement uses TRBV2 and TRBJ2-7, with 7 nucleotides matching TRBD2. V shed 4 bases and J 7 bases; nucleotides not matched to a gene: 10. CDR1 is SNHLY and CDR2 is FYNNEI in the germline V gene. This CDR3 has 14 residues. CDR3 residues: CASSGISGSQEQYF. DNA of the CDR3: TGTGCCAGCAGTGGGATTAGCGGGTCCCAGGAGCAGTACTTC.

The chain uses TRBV4-1 and TRBJ2-7, with a weak D call TRBD2 (5 bases). The CDR3 is made up of 14 amino acids. Germline V gives CDR1 MGHRA, CDR2 YSYEKL. V was cut by 4 bases and J by 5 bases, with 15 bases left in between. DNA for the CDR3: TGCGCCAGCAGCCTACGGGGTCCCGATGACGAGCAGTACTTC. Amino acids: CASSLRGPDDEQYF.

CDR3 nucleotides: TGTGCCTGGAGTGTACGGGGGGTCTACGAGCAGTACTTC. Translated: CAWSVRGVYEQYF. The J gene is TRBJ2-7, the V gene TRBV30; 7 bases agree with TRBD2. Germline V gene data show CDR1 as GTSNPN and CDR2 as SVGIG (reference sequence). The CDR3 totals 13 residues. V was pared by 0 bases and J by 3 bases, with 2 bases of the junction left unmatched.

V gene TRBV2 combines with J gene TRBJ1-5; 9 bases fit TRBD1. Trimming cost V 6 bases and J 7 bases; bases outside gene matches: 7. The germline CDR1 and CDR2 sequences are SNHLY and FYNNEI. This CDR3 is built from 14 residues. The CDR3 reads CASRGQGVGQPQHF. As DNA, the CDR3 is TGTGCCAGCAGGGGACAGGGCGTAGGGCAGCCCCAGCATTTT.

This chain uses TRBV7-9 with TRBJ2-7, with 8 bases matching TRBD1. The CDR3 covers 14 residues. Per germline, CDR1 SEHNR and CDR2 FQNEAQ (reference sequence). Losses at the gene ends were 11 bases for V and 1 base for J; bases not matched to a gene: 10. The CDR3 region has the DNA TGTGCCTCCCGAGGACAGGGAGAGTCCTACGAGCAGTACTTC. Amino acid sequence: CASRGQGESYEQYF.

This chain joins TRBV28 and TRBJ1-1, with 9 bases fitting TRBD1. Trimming took 5 bases from V and 4 from J; bases not matched to a gene: 8. The CDR3 totals 15 residues. In germline, CDR1 is MDHEN, CDR2 SYDVKM. The CDR3 region is CASSLPGQGGTEAFF. The CDR3 bases are TGTGCCAGCAGTCTACCGGGACAGGGTGGCACTGAAGCTTTCTTT.

The CDR3 DNA sequence: TGTGCCAGCAGCTTAGCCGGGACAGGGCTCGAGCAGTACTTC. Translating it yields CASSLAGTGLEQYF. The rearrangement joins TRBV7-9 to TRBJ2-7, with 9 positions matching TRBD1. Germline-derived CDR1 and CDR2 are SEHNR and FQNEAQ (reference sequence). The junction had 3 bases not matched to a gene; V was cut back by 0 bases and J by 6 bases. The CDR3 is 14 amino acids.

The rearrangement uses TRBV2 and TRBJ2-7; possible D gene TRBD2, 5 bases. The germline gives CDR1 SNHLY, CDR2 FYNNEI. The CDR3 runs 14 residues. V lost 5 bases to trimming and J lost 0 bases, with 11 bases between them. CDR3 in amino acids: CASSLAGGSYEQYF. The CDR3 DNA sequence: TGTGCCAGCAGTTTGGCGGGCGGCTCCTACGAGCAGTACTTC.

The chain links TRBV5-1 to TRBJ2-3; D is perhaps TRBD2 (6 bases). CDR3 size: 15 residues. CDR1 is SGHRS, CDR2 YFSETQ, per germline. V gave up 4 bases and J gave up 0 bases, with 12 bases separating them. CDR3 in DNA: TGCGCCAGCAGCCCGGGACTTATAAGCACAGATACGCAGTATTTT. This sequence encodes CASSPGLISTDTQYF.

This chain joins TRBV19 and TRBJ2-2, with 8 bases that match TRBD1. The CDR3 covers 16 residues. Germline lookup yields CDR1 LNHDA and CDR2 SQIVND (reference sequence). J was trimmed by 0 bases and V by 7 bases; bases with no gene match: 7. The CDR3, as DNA: TGTGCCAGTAACCCCGGGACAGGAACGAACACCGGGGAGCTGTTTTTT. Translating it yields CASNPGTGTNTGELFF.